This is a list of T cell receptor beta chains from one sample in a study of molecular identifiers for immune sequencing clone quantification. TCRdb ran MiXCR on the PCR reads and lists one entry per CDR3 protein. The table includes 490,000 or so distinct CDR3 sequences, 25% detected once. The sequencing sample was made of naive CD8+ T cells from blood, with Jurkat cell RNA spiked in. These receptors were taken from a human donor in good health. Some libraries in this study had Jurkat cell RNA spiked in. Both conserved end residues are part of each CDR3. A D gene is named only where the DNA matches it firmly. Not all rows give a size; the values are once, few, many and, for expanded clones, a class.

CASSLSFGTQETQYF	TGTGCCAGCAGCTTAAGTTTCGGGACCCAAGAGACCCAGTACTTC	-	-	15	TRBV7-9	TRBJ2-5
CATSRVVGGVDEQFF	TGTGCCACCAGCAGAGTGGTAGGCGGGGTAGATGAGCAGTTCTTC	-	-	15	TRBV15	TRBJ2-1
CASSESGGYYEQYF	TGTGCCAGCTCCGAATCTGGGGGGTACTACGAGCAGTACTTC	-	many	14	TRBV6-5	TRBJ2-7
CASSQPGEEQYF	TGTGCCAGCAGCCAACCAGGGGAAGAGCAGTACTTC	-	-	12	TRBV3-1	TRBJ2-7
CASSLNPAGNYGYTF	TGTGCCAGCAGCTTAAACCCAGCCGGGAACTATGGCTACACCTTC	-	many	15	TRBV7-3	TRBJ1-2
CASSSPQAGYGYTF	TGTGCCAGCAGCTCCCCACAGGCGGGCTATGGCTACACCTTC	-	-	14	TRBV11-2	TRBJ1-2
CASSLDGDRDYEQYF	TGCGCCAGCAGCCTCGACGGGGACAGGGACTACGAGCAGTACTTC	TRBD1	few	15	TRBV4-3	TRBJ2-7
CASSLSRATPHNEQFF	TGTGCCAGCAGCTTAAGTCGGGCGACCCCCCACAATGAGCAGTTCTTC	-	-	16	TRBV7-9	TRBJ2-1
CASSPHPTSVEETQYF	TGTGCCAGCAGTCCCCACCCGACTAGCGTGGAAGAGACCCAGTACTTC	TRBD2	few	16	TRBV6-2/TRBV6-3	TRBJ2-5
CASSFGTGKETQYF	TGTGCCAGCAGTTTCGGGACGGGAAAAGAGACCCAGTACTTC	-	-	14	TRBV12-3/TRBV12-4	TRBJ2-5
CASSRRVREGRSSYNEQFF	TGTGCCAGCAGCAGGAGGGTCCGGGAGGGCCGGAGCTCCTACAATGAGCAGTTCTTC	TRBD2	few	19	TRBV9	TRBJ2-1
CASKGEGSYEQYF	TGTGCCAGCAAAGGGGAAGGGTCCTACGAGCAGTACTTC	-	-	13	TRBV2	TRBJ2-7
CSARPDSNQPQHF	TGCAGTGCTAGGCCGGATAGCAATCAGCCCCAGCATTTT	-	few	13	TRBV20-1	TRBJ1-5
CASSPITGTSGSPYEQYF	TGCGCCAGCAGCCCGATTACCGGGACTAGCGGGAGCCCCTACGAGCAGTACTTC	TRBD2	few	18	TRBV4-1	TRBJ2-7
CASRSLEAQYF	TGTGCCAGCAGGAGCTTAGAGGCGCAGTATTTT	-	many	11	TRBV7-9	TRBJ2-3
CASSQDAAAGGPYEQYF	TGCGCCAGCAGCCAAGATGCAGCAGCGGGGGGACCCTACGAGCAGTACTTC	TRBD2	few	17	TRBV4-3	TRBJ2-7
CASSQDPVENYYGYTF	TGCGCCAGCAGCCAAGATCCCGTAGAGAACTACTATGGCTACACCTTC	-	-	16	TRBV4-3	TRBJ1-2
CASSLGEGQVSYEQYF	TGCGCCAGCAGCTTGGGGGAGGGACAGGTCTCCTACGAGCAGTACTTC	-	-	16	TRBV5-1	TRBJ2-7
CASSHDGAYEQYF	TGTGCCAGCAGCCACGACGGAGCCTACGAGCAGTACTTC	-	many	13	TRBV4-2	TRBJ2-7
CASWDSTYGYTF	TGTGCCAGCTGGGACAGTACTTATGGCTACACCTTC	TRBD1	many	12	TRBV28	TRBJ1-2
CSALDSAYEQYF	TGCAGTGCTTTGGACAGTGCCTACGAGCAGTACTTC	-	few	12	TRBV20-1	TRBJ2-7
CASRRGSDSLNTEAFF	TGTGCCAGCAGGCGGGGCTCTGACTCATTGAACACTGAAGCTTTCTTT	-	many	16	TRBV14	TRBJ1-1
CASSWRGRYTDTQYF	TGTGCCAGCAGTTGGCGCGGGAGGTACACAGATACGCAGTATTTT	TRBD2	-	15	TRBV27	TRBJ2-3
CASSHDNRAHNQPQHF	TGTGCCAGCAGCCATGATAACAGGGCACACAATCAGCCCCAGCATTTT	-	few	16	TRBV28	TRBJ1-5
CASGLIAGTGIFSGELFF	TGTGCTAGTGGTTTGATCGCCGGGACAGGGATTTTTTCCGGGGAGCTGTTTTTT	TRBD1	few	18	TRBV12-5	TRBJ2-2
CASSQDLRDNPDEKLFF	TGCGCCAGCAGCCAAGATCTGCGGGACAACCCTGATGAAAAACTGTTTTTT	-	-	17	TRBV4-3	TRBJ1-4
CASSIGQGASEQYF	TGCGCCAGCAGCATAGGACAGGGGGCGAGCGAGCAGTACTTC	TRBD1	many	14	TRBV5-1	TRBJ2-7
CASSAGTRGSNEQFF	TGTGCCAGCAGCGCCGGGACTAGAGGGAGTAATGAGCAGTTCTTC	TRBD2	-	15	TRBV6-2/TRBV6-3	TRBJ2-1
CASGLAHAQETQYF	TGTGCTAGTGGTTTGGCTCACGCGCAAGAGACCCAGTACTTC	-	many	14	TRBV12-5	TRBJ2-5
CASSLNRQGDTEAFF	TGCGCCAGCAGCCTTAACAGGCAGGGGGACACTGAAGCTTTCTTT	TRBD1	-	15	TRBV4-1	TRBJ1-1
CARSHGGDPATQYF	TGCGCCCGCAGCCACGGCGGGGACCCAGCGACCCAGTACTTC	-	-	14	TRBV4-1	TRBJ2-5
CASREGHNSPLHF	TGTGCCAGCAGAGAGGGGCATAATTCACCCCTCCACTTT	-	-	13	TRBV5-4	TRBJ1-6
CASSDFLRAGGLMNEQYF	TGTGCCAGCAGTGATTTTTTAAGAGCGGGAGGGCTGATGAACGAGCAGTACTTC	TRBD2	-	18	TRBV6-1	TRBJ2-7
CASSPFGGAGTDTQYF	TGTGCCAGCAGCCCCTTCGGTGGGGCCGGGACAGATACGCAGTATTTT	-	many	16	TRBV6-6	TRBJ2-3
CASSQGSWPSGGAVQEAQYF	TGCGCCAGCAGCCAGGGTTCCTGGCCTAGCGGGGGGGCGGTACAAGAGGCCCAGTACTTC	TRBD2	once	20	TRBV4-3	TRBJ2-5
CASSGGTGIDTQYF	TGTGCCAGCTCTGGAGGGACAGGGATTGATACGCAGTATTTT	TRBD1	many	14	TRBV7-9	TRBJ2-3
CASSLVDSDEQYF	TGTGCCAGCAGCTTAGTCGATTCCGACGAGCAGTACTTC	-	few	13	TRBV11-1	TRBJ2-7
CATRGASRRDTEAFF	TGTGCCACCCGGGGGGCGTCGAGACGCGACACTGAAGCTTTCTTT	-	-	15	TRBV15	TRBJ1-1
CASSLNGAYEQYF	TGTGCCAGCAGCCTAAATGGGGCCTATGAGCAGTACTTC	-	many	13	TRBV7-6	TRBJ2-7
CASSNGAPEKLFF	TGTGCCAGCAGCAACGGGGCCCCTGAAAAACTGTTTTTT	-	many	13	TRBV21-1	TRBJ1-4
CASSQVYPGVSLYGYTF	TGCGCCAGCAGCCAAGTCTACCCAGGAGTAAGCCTCTATGGTTACACCTTC	-	few	17	TRBV4-1	TRBJ1-2
CASSQDGGPTGKTEAFF	TGCGCCAGCAGCCAAGATGGAGGGCCGACAGGGAAAACTGAAGCTTTCTTT	TRBD1	many	17	TRBV4-3	TRBJ1-1
CASSLDQQPVLTDTQYF	TGTGCCAGCAGCTTAGATCAACAACCCGTGCTCACAGATACGCAGTATTTT	-	-	17	TRBV7-2	TRBJ2-3
CASSLRPAGTDTQYF	TGTGCCAGCAGTTTACGCCCCGCGGGCACAGATACGCAGTATTTT	-	few	15	TRBV27	TRBJ2-3
CASSTSTGYNEQFF	TGTGCCAGCAGCACGTCGACAGGATACAATGAGCAGTTCTTC	-	-	14	TRBV7-9	TRBJ2-1
CASSLWGSNGYTF	TGTGCCAGCAGTTTATGGGGCAGCAATGGCTACACCTTC	-	-	13	TRBV28	TRBJ1-2
CASSFGTGLYEQYF	TGTGCCAGCAGCTTTGGGACAGGACTTTACGAGCAGTACTTC	TRBD1	many	14	TRBV7-9	TRBJ2-7
CSATGGVSSYNSPLHF	TGCAGTGCCACGGGAGGGGTGAGCTCCTATAATTCACCCCTCCACTTT	-	-	16	TRBV20-1	TRBJ1-6
CASSHKTGGLEDTQYF	TGCGCCAGCAGCCACAAAACAGGGGGTCTCGAGGATACGCAGTATTTT	TRBD1	-	16	TRBV4-3	TRBJ2-3
CASSMDPNYEQYF	TGCGCCAGCAGCATGGACCCGAACTACGAGCAGTACTTC	-	many	13	TRBV5-1	TRBJ2-7
CASSSQHQETQYF	TGTGCCAGCAGCTCACAACATCAAGAGACCCAGTACTTC	-	-	13	TRBV11-3	TRBJ2-5
CSVNGDRGQRETQYF	TGCAGCGTGAATGGGGACAGGGGGCAGCGAGAGACCCAGTACTTC	TRBD1	many	15	TRBV29-1	TRBJ2-5
CASSSDPSTQYF	TGTGCCAGCAGCTCGGACCCGAGTACGCAGTATTTT	-	few	12	TRBV5-6	TRBJ2-3
CASSLTRGSGGYEQYF	TGTGCCAGCAGCTTAACGCGTGGGTCAGGGGGCTACGAGCAGTACTTC	TRBD1	-	16	TRBV7-2	TRBJ2-7
CASSSRDRDSYEQYF	TGTGCCAGCAGCAGCCGGGACAGGGACTCCTACGAGCAGTACTTC	TRBD1	many	15	TRBV7-9	TRBJ2-7
CARSLPSGAPYNEQFF	TGTGCCCGCAGTTTACCTAGCGGGGCCCCCTACAATGAGCAGTTCTTC	TRBD2	-	16	TRBV27	TRBJ2-1
CAGGQGAGTEAFF	TGTGCCGGGGGACAGGGGGCAGGTACTGAAGCTTTCTTT	TRBD1	many	13	TRBV5-6	TRBJ1-1
CASSPDRGQNTEAFF	TGTGCCAGCAGTCCTGACAGGGGCCAGAACACTGAAGCTTTCTTT	TRBD1	few	15	TRBV6-2/TRBV6-3	TRBJ1-1
CASSTQENEQFF	TGTGCCAGCAGCACCCAGGAGAATGAGCAGTTCTTC	-	-	12	TRBV7-9	TRBJ2-1